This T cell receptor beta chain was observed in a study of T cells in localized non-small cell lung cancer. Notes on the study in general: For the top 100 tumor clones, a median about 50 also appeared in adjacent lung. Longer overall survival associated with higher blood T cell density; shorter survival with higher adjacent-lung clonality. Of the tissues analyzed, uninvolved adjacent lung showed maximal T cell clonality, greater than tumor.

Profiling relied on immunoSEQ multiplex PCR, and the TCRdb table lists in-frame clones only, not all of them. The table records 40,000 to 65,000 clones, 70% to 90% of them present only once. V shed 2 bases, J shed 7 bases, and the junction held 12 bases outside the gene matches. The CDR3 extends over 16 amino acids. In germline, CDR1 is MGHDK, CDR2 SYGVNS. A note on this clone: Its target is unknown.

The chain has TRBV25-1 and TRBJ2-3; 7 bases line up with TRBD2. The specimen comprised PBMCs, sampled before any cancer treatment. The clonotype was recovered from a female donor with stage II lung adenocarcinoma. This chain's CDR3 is CASSEGASGAVNTQYF. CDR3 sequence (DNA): TGTGCCAGCAGTGAAGGCGCGAGCGGGGCTGTAAATACGCAGTATTTT.